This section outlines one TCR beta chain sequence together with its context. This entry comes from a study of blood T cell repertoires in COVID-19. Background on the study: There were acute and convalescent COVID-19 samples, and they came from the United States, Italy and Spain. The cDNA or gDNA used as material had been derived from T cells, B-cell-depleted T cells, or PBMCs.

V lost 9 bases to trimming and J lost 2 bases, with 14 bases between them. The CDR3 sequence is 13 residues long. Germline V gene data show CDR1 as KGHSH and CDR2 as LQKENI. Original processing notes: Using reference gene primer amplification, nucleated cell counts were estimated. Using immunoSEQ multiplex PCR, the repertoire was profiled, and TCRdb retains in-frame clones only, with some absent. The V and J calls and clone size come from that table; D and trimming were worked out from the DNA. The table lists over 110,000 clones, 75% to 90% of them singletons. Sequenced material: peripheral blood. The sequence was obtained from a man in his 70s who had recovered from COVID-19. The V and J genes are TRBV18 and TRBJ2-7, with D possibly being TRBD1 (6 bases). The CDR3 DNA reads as TGTGCCAGTCAACAGGGCCCTACCTACGAGCAGTACTTC. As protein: CASQQGPTYEQYF.